Listed below are T cell receptor beta chains from one sample, sequenced in a study of blood T cell repertoires in COVID-19. This table comes from immunoSEQ multiplex PCR, and its TCRdb copy is limited to in-frame clones, with some not included. There are 130,000 or so clones in the sample; roughly 86% occur only once, and about an eighth lies in the top ten. The material sequenced was peripheral blood. The receptors derive from a woman in her 70s with COVID-19, enrolled during active disease. CDR3s include the opening cysteine and the closing phenylalanine or tryptophan.

CDR3 protein: CASSPETATNEKLFF
CDR3 length: 15
V gene: TRBV23-1

CDR3 protein: CASSISGLSNQPQHF
CDR3 length: 15
V gene: TRBV19

CDR3 protein: CASSYGTGGWETQYF
CDR3 length: 15
V gene: TRBV6-6

CDR3 protein: CASSLRSGSQETQYF
CDR3 length: 15
V gene: TRBV5-1

CDR3 protein: CATQQGLNQPQHF
CDR3 length: 13
V gene: TRBV15

CDR3 protein: CASRISGTQSSYEQYF
CDR3 length: 16
V gene: TRBV2

CDR3 protein: CASSQPVPAAIYF
CDR3 length: 13
V gene: TRBV3-1/TRBV3-2

CDR3 protein: CASSGKDRSSGNTIYF
CDR3 length: 16
V gene: TRBV6-1

CDR3 protein: CASSSTPGVTGYTF
CDR3 length: 14
V gene: TRBV4-2

CDR3 protein: CASTSGGKLFF
CDR3 length: 11
V gene: TRBV12-3/TRBV12-4

CDR3 protein: CASSSTGVPGNTIYF
CDR3 length: 15
V gene: TRBV11-2

CDR3 protein: CASSQSGAGGQPQHF
CDR3 length: 15
V gene: TRBV16

CDR3 protein: CASSYSSDRGLKTQYF
CDR3 length: 16
V gene: TRBV6-5

CDR3 protein: CATSDGSGGLSTNEKLFF
CDR3 length: 18
V gene: TRBV24-1

CDR3 protein: CASSINDNNYGYTF
CDR3 length: 14
V gene: TRBV19

CDR3 protein: CASSQNTGELFF
CDR3 length: 12
V gene: TRBV11-2

CDR3 protein: CATSDPWTRLAGKNTGELFF
CDR3 length: 20
V gene: TRBV24-1

CDR3 protein: CASSPTLGGEYNEQFF
CDR3 length: 16
V gene: TRBV3-1/TRBV3-2

CDR3 protein: CASSLFYSGGSPYNEQFF
CDR3 length: 18
V gene: TRBV28

CDR3 protein: CASSLGQGDQPQHF
CDR3 length: 14
V gene: TRBV4-1

CDR3 protein: CASSLGDDRVVSYTF
CDR3 length: 15
V gene: TRBV5-1

CDR3 protein: CASSQDGGSDTQYF
CDR3 length: 14
V gene: TRBV4-2

CDR3 protein: CASSRAGGNTEAFF
CDR3 length: 14
V gene: TRBV9

CDR3 protein: CASRFDGGKTGTSGGLFYEQYF
CDR3 length: 22
V gene: TRBV7-8

CDR3 protein: CSVEGQTNTEAFF
CDR3 length: 13
V gene: TRBV29-1

CDR3 protein: CASSPRTGSPSGLYEQYF
CDR3 length: 18
V gene: TRBV11-2

CDR3 protein: CASSWTGGIGELFF
CDR3 length: 14
V gene: TRBV5-8

CDR3 protein: CASSARPRLRPYEQYF
CDR3 length: 16
V gene: TRBV2

CDR3 protein: CASSAGVGDTQYF
CDR3 length: 13
V gene: TRBV28

CDR3 protein: CASSSGTTNTGELFF
CDR3 length: 15
V gene: TRBV5-1

CDR3 protein: CASSPGRVRTGELFF
CDR3 length: 15
V gene: TRBV3-1/TRBV3-2

CDR3 protein: CASSLDGGTDTQYF
CDR3 length: 14
V gene: TRBV11-3

CDR3 protein: CATNRDRVADTQYF
CDR3 length: 14
V gene: TRBV15

CDR3 protein: CASSAGTGGAYEQYF
CDR3 length: 15
V gene: TRBV11-2

CDR3 protein: CASSTRQGGYQPQHF
CDR3 length: 15
V gene: TRBV19

CDR3 protein: CASSRVIDYGYTF
CDR3 length: 13
V gene: TRBV2

CDR3 protein: CAWSPRGYYGYTF
CDR3 length: 13
V gene: TRBV30

CDR3 protein: CASSLEVQGLGEQYF
CDR3 length: 15
V gene: TRBV5-1

CDR3 protein: CASSSRGPGYTF
CDR3 length: 12
V gene: TRBV12-3/TRBV12-4

CDR3 protein: CASSTQGNYGYTF
CDR3 length: 13
V gene: TRBV13

CDR3 protein: CASSWGFTQGQSYEQYF
CDR3 length: 17
V gene: TRBV5-1